The T cell receptor (beta chain) described here comes from a study of PD-L1 blockade in urothelial cancer. As for the study in general: Median T cell yield from blood was roughly 140,000.

The method was immunoSEQ multiplex PCR; TCRdb's version includes in-frame clones alone and lacks a portion of them. The data hold 27,000 or so clones, with approximately 86% observed a single time. V was clipped by 3 bases and J by 9 bases, with 15 bases between them. Germline lookup yields CDR1 SGHNT and CDR2 YENEEA. The CDR3 consists of 14 residues. Sequencing used PBMCs, obtained around atezolizumab (anti-PD-L1) treatment. The chain carries TRBV11-3 and TRBJ2-1, with TRBD2 as a possible D gene (6 bases). This TCR was sampled from a man aged 45-65 years with urothelial cancer. CDR3 loop: CASSFALSGSEQFF. CDR3 coding DNA: TGTGCCAGCAGCTTTGCCCTTAGCGGTAGTGAGCAGTTCTTC.